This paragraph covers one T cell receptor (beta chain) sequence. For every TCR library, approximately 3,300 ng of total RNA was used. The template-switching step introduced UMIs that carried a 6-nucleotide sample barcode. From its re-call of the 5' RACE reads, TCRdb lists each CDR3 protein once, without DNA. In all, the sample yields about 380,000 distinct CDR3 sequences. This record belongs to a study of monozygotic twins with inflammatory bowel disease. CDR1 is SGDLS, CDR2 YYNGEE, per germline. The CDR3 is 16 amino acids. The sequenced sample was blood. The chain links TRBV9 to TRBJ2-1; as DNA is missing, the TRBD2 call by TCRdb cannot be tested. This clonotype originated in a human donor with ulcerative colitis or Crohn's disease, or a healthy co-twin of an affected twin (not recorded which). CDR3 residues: CASSVGGSGAYNEQFF.